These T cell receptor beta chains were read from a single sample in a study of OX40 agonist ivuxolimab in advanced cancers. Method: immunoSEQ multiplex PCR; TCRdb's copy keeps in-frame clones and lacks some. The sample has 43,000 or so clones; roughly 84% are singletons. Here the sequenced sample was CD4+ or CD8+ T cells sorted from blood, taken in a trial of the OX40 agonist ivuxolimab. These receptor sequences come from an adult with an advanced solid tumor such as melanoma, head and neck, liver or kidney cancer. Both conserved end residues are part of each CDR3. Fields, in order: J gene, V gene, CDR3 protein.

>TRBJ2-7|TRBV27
CASMTSGGRGSYEQYF
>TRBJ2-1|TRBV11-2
CASRSTSGRLNEQFF
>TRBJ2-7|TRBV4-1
CASSTATSSYEQYF
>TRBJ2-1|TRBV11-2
CASSITSGSFSYNEQFF
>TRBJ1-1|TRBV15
CATSREKGVNTEAFF
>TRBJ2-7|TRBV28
CASSQFGEQYF
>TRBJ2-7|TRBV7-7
CASSPSPGQGMGEQYF
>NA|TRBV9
CASSPPGTGSYEQYF
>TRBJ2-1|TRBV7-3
CASSLTNEQFF
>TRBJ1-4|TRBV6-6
CASNPSGGNEKLFF
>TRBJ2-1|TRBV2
CASVWYSYNEQFF
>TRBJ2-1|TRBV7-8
CASSLAPGLAGGPGRYNEQFF
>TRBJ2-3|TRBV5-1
CASSLTRGSTDTQYF
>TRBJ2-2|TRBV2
CATSFSVASNTGELFF
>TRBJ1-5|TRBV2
CASSLGLSNQPQHF
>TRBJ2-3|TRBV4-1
CASSQGLAGTYTQYF
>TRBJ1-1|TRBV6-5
CASSYSGVNTEAFF
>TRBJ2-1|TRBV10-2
CASSESKTSGRTNEQFF
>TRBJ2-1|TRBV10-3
CATAKGTSGNNEQFF
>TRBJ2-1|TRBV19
CASSINRGQNNEQFF
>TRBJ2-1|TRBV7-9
CASSLSLNNEQFF
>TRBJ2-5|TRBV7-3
CASSLKGREGETQYF
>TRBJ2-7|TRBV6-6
CASTHQGEFEQYF
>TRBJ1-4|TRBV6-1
CASSEFRPGSREKLFF
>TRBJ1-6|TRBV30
CAWSLGTGGANSPLHF
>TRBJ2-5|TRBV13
CASSLPRGGETQYF
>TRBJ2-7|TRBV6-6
CASSSTSGRIPYF
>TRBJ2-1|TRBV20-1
CSGRWDNEQFF
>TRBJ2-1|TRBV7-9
CASSLVVTGLYEQFF
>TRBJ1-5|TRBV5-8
CASSSTGKINSNQPQHF
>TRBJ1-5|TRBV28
CASTSRTTRPQHF
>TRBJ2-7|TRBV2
CASSDYALEQYF
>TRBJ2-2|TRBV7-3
CASSGGRTGELFF
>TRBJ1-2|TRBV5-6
CASSLRLIYGYTF
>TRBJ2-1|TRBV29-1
CSVGESRDNEQFF
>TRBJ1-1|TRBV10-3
CAISRGQLMNTEAFF
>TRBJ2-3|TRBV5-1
CASSFRQGSSADTQYF
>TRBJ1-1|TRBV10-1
CASSATGGTEAFF
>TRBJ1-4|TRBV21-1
CASSKRGNRGGEKLFF
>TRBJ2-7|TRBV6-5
CASSYSSVQLTYEQYF
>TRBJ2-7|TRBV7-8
CASSLSFYEQYF
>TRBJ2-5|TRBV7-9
CASSLAWWETQYF
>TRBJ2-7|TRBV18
CASSPPSLSPHEQYF
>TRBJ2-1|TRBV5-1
CASSLGRGEYNEQFF
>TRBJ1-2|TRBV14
CASSQGVNYGYTF
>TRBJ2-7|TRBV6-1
CASLGTGQSYEQYF
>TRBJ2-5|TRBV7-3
CASSLWAGQETQYF
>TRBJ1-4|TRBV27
CASSPRVRNEKLFF
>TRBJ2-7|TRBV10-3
CAISESAGPSPYEQYF
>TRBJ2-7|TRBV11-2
CASSLVWDTTYEQYF
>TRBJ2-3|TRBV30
CAWSWIDTQYF
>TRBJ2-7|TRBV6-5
CASRTPGPGDEQYF
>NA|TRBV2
CASSEQGNSYEQYF
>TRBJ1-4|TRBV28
CASSPIFVSLATNEKLFF
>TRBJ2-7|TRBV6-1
CASSATGGIYEQYF
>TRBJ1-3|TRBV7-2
CASSLGAGRSGNTIYF
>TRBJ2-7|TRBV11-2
CASSLRLEQYF
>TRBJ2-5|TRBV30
CAWSVLGQETQYF